The clone carrying this TCR beta chain was detected a few times. The data are from a study of T-cell reconstitution after alpha-beta-depleted transplantation in children. Preparing the TCRbeta library involved the use of unique molecular identifiers. TCRdb reprocessed the PCR reads with MiXCR, giving one entry per CDR3 protein. Of hundreds of thousands of distinct CDR3 sequences in the sample, roughly 15% were seen once. The CDR3 has 15 amino acids. The germline gives CDR1 SGHDT, CDR2 YYEEEE. With 2 bases clipped from V and 5 bases from J, the junction kept 6 bases outside the gene matches. This TCR derives from a human donor who donated a stem cell graft to a child with Fanconi anemia. The V gene is TRBV5-6, the J gene TRBJ1-1; 10 bases match TRBD1. Sample: PBMCs, taken from the stem cell graft. CDR3 in DNA: TGTGCCAGCAGCTTTGGGGACAGGGGTCGGACTGAAGCTTTCTTT. It translates to CASSFGDRGRTEAFF.